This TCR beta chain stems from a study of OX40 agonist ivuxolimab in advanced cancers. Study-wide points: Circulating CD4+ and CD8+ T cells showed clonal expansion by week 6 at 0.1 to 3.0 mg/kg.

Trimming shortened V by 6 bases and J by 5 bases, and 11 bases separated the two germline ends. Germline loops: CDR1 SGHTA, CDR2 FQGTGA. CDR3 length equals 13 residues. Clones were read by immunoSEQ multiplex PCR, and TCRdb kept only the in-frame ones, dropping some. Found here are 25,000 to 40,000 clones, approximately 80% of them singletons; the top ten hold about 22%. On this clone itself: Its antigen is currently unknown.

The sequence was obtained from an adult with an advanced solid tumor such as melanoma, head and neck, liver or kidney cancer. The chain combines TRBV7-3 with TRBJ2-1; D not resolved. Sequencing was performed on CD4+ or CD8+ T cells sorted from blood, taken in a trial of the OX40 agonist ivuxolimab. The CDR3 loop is CASSSDGNNEQFF. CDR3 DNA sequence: TGTGCCAGCAGTTCGGACGGCAACAATGAGCAGTTCTTC.